Given below is one T cell receptor beta chain in context. What antigen it recognizes has not been identified. No much larger clone is present one base from it, and per-base qualities are unavailable. The donors were included in the validation cohort of 120 subjects, a group kept apart from the roughly 670-subject first cohort. The data were obtained in a study of cytomegalovirus exposure and HLA in healthy donors (dated by TCRdb to about 2017). Study-level background: According to a later analysis, the 120 validation repertoires were produced on the same platform as the approximately 620 repertoires of the first cohort. The study combined high-throughput TCR immunosequencing, statistical association of individual TCRs with disease status, and machine learning to predict cytomegalovirus infection status. Besides the first cohort of 500 to 700 subjects, a separate validation cohort made up of 95 to 150 different subjects was used. The study aimed to test whether signatures of past pathogen exposure could be identified by cataloging public T cell receptors.

Library construction relied on the immunoSEQ multiplex PCR assay. The published analysis was carried out like this. A statistical classification framework was built to diagnose cytomegalovirus status from the catalog of TCR beta chain sequences. TCRdb carries this immuneACCESS record with in-frame sequences only. Its versions omit some clonotypes, under half of them owing to an unresolved V gene in the studies checked, with the rest unexplained. V and J calls and clone size are given by that table; D and trimming were obtained from the DNA. Here the sample has fewer than 400,000 clones; around 90% occur a single time. The top ten constitute around 1% of the sample. What the work shows at the level of the full study, not this receptor alone: In both the original and validation cohorts, the classifier was reported to diagnose cytomegalovirus status with high specificity and sensitivity. The validation cohort had no HLA typing available for a later analysis, so co-occurrence within that cohort was assessed over all 120 or so repertoires. Subsequent analysis determined that TCRs grouped into clusters in the first cohort also showed a tendency toward co-occurrence across the 90 to 150 validation repertoires, and 85% to 95% of cluster scores exceeded 0. The study listed approximately 160 TCR beta chains as associated with cytomegalovirus. The authors suggested that the approach could potentially be generalized to other disease states and immunological phenotypes. A few of the identified cytomegalovirus-associated TCR beta chains were confirmed in vitro to be specific for cytomegalovirus antigens. Most TCR sequences were seen in very few donors, while some public TCRs were found in many individuals.

V is cut back by 10 bases and J by 2 bases, with 9 bases in the junction unmatched. The germline V gene (reference sequence) yields LNHDA for CDR1 and SQIVND for CDR2. The CDR3 goes from the cysteine to the phenylalanine over 14 residues. Here the CDR3 DNA is all that survives: 42 bases in frame from base 1. The receptor was isolated from a man aged 25 to 40 in good health and CMV-seronegative. Recombination connected TRBV19 to TRBJ1-1, with 8 junctional bases fitting TRBD1. The sample was PBMCs. CDR3 region: CATLNRGSNTEAFF. The DNA sequence is TGTGCCACTCTCAACAGGGGGTCCAACACTGAAGCTTTCTTT. The CDR3, completed at both ends by the reference TRBV19 and TRBJ1-1 genes, gives the full variable domain DGGITQSPKYLFRKEGQNVTLSCEQNLNHDAMYWYRQDPGQGLRLIYYSQIVNDFQKGDIAEGYSVSREKKESFPLTVTSAQKNPTAFYLCATLNRGSNTEAFFGQGTRLTVV.